This record looks at one T cell receptor (beta chain) sequence and its context. This receptor's antigen is unknown. No qualities accompany the bases; no much larger clone lies one base away. Collaborating institutions collected whole blood in K2EDTA tubes following their own protocols. For TCRbeta analysis, collaborator samples were shipped as frozen whole blood, as isolated PBMCs, or as DNA extracted from either sample type. The sample is drawn from a study of blood T cell repertoires in COVID-19 (dated by TCRdb to 2018 to 2020). As for the study more broadly: Collaborator samples came from the United States, Italy and Spain and covered acute and convalescent phases of COVID-19. Where available, HLA class I and class II types were taken from metadata supplied by the sample provider and were not determined by assay-based typing. The repertoires were released in a freely available public database intended as a resource for research on the immune response to SARS-CoV-2. Deeply sampled blood TCRbeta repertoires from subjects exposed to, actively infected with, or recovered from COVID-19 were included in the dataset. A de-identified subject ID, COVID-19 status, age in years and sex were almost always included in the sample metadata. Samples came from the ongoing ImmuneRACE study (first 160 participants) plus 1,254 subjects from 6 global collaborators. The material from the prospective study consisted of cDNA or gDNA derived from T cells, B-cell-depleted T cells, or PBMCs. General study outcomes and caveats: How much clinical and demographic metadata was included differed by source and by participant, and the metadata was provided uncurated.

TCRbeta CDR3 regions were amplified from genomic DNA using the immunoSEQ Assay, a bias-controlled multiplex PCR. The original pipeline was this. Nucleated cell counts per sample were estimated from amplification of reference gene primers within the assay. Sequence reads were collapsed and filtered to measure the absolute abundance of every unique TCRbeta CDR3 rearrangement. For each sample, productive Simpson clonality was calculated by taking the square root of Simpson's diversity index across productive rearrangements. Sourced from immuneACCESS, this table was stored by TCRdb with only in-frame sequences that have V and J called. A share of the clones is absent; for the studies checked, an unresolved V gene accounts for under half, and the remainder has no known explanation. V and J calls and clone size are given by that table; D and trimming were obtained from the DNA. This sample is represented by about 220,000 clones; roughly 84% of them were singletons. The ten largest account for approximately 3.8% of the sample.

Germline trimming: 3 bases from V, 7 bases from J; junction bases outside gene matches: 10. According to the germline V gene, CDR1 reads SGDLS and CDR2 reads YYNGEE. Including cysteine and phenylalanine, the CDR3 has 15 amino acids. The only DNA kept is the CDR3, 45 bases in frame from the first base. Sequenced: peripheral blood. Recombination linked TRBV9 to TRBJ2-1, and TRBD1 aligns with 7 junction nucleotides. The receptor's source is an elderly woman with acute or convalescent COVID-19. The DNA sequence is TGTGCCAGCAGCGCCCCAAGGGGGCGCGAAAATGAGCAGTTCTTC. It translates to CASSAPRGRENEQFF.